This entry concerns a single T cell receptor (beta chain). The table came from immunoSEQ multiplex PCR; TCRdb's copy has only in-frame clones and leaves some out. This table holds about 130,000 clones, 85% to 90% found once. This record belongs to a study of blood T cell repertoires in COVID-19. In the study overall: Italy, Spain and the United States were the sources of the convalescent and acute COVID-19 samples. From T cells, B-cell-depleted T cells, or PBMCs came the material, which was cDNA or gDNA.

This CDR3 spans 11 amino acids. V was pared by 6 bases and J by 4 bases, with 4 bases between. CDR1 and CDR2 (germline): MRHNA, SNTAGT. The chain has TRBV6-4 and TRBJ1-5; D not certain. The source material was peripheral blood. The TCR sequence derives from a human donor in a cohort sampled during active COVID-19. CDR3 DNA sequence: TGTGCCAGCAGCGGGAATCAGCCCCAGCATTTT. Translation gives CASSGNQPQHF.